The clone carrying this TCR beta chain showed up many times. Its specificity is not known. Per germline, CDR1 SGHRS and CDR2 YFSETQ. With 1 base clipped from V and 1 base from J, the junction kept 4 bases outside the gene matches. CDR3 length: 16 amino acids. These data are taken from a study of neurological immune-mediated disorders. Study results and limitations: HTLV-1-associated myelopathy had the most TCR clonal expansion, whereas multiple sclerosis had the least (lower than in healthy controls). The multiple sclerosis repertoire cluster had no clinical or MRI correlate.

With 10-nucleotide random UMIs, 5'RACE was used to make the cDNA. Every sequencing run produced over 170 million TCR-beta sequences, and the sequences from any one run covered 15-18 subjects. Each CDR3 protein gets one entry after TCRdb re-called the 5' RACE reads with MiXCR. The sample holds tens of thousands of distinct CDR3 sequences, 3% to 4% seen once. The sample taken for sequencing was CD4+ T cells from blood. The clonotype was recovered from a woman in her 40s with multiple sclerosis. The chain links TRBV5-1 to TRBJ2-1; the match to TRBD2 covers 8 bases. CDR3: CASSLSGGSSYNEQFF. In nucleotides, the CDR3 is TGCGCCAGCAGCTTGAGCGGGGGCTCATCCTACAATGAGCAGTTCTTC.